The source of this TCR beta chain is a study of blood T cell repertoires in COVID-19. Whole-study context: Italy, Spain and the United States were the sources of the convalescent and acute COVID-19 samples. T cells, B-cell-depleted T cells, or PBMCs supplied cDNA or gDNA.

As processed by the authors: Estimates of nucleated cell counts were drawn from the amplification of reference gene primers. Some clones are missing from TCRdb's copy, which holds only in-frame ones; the method was immunoSEQ multiplex PCR. The DNA gave D and trimming, while V, J and clone size come from that table. This table has 200,000 to 250,000 clones, around 80% appearing once. The clonotype was recovered from a woman aged 35 to 49 with acute or convalescent COVID-19. The sample was peripheral blood.

DNA for the CDR3: TGTGCCAGTAGTACGGACAGGGTCTGGGACAATGAGCAGTTCTTC. As protein: CASSTDRVWDNEQFF. V usage is TRBV19 and J usage is TRBJ2-1, with 8 bases identical to TRBD1. J was trimmed by 5 bases and V by 4 bases; bases with no gene match: 7. The CDR3 extends over 15 amino acids. CDR1 and CDR2 (germline): LNHDA, SQIVND (reference sequence).